Each of the 20 T cell receptor beta chains below was sequenced from the same sample in a study of blood T cell repertoires in COVID-19. Data came from immunoSEQ multiplex PCR; TCRdb stores just in-frame clones and leaves some out. The data contain about 140,000 clones, 88% of them singletons. Sequences were obtained from peripheral blood. The receptors derive from a woman in her sixties or seventies with acute or convalescent COVID-19.

The chain links TRBV7-2 to TRBJ1-2; D possibly corresponds to TRBD1 (6 bases). The length of the CDR3 is 14 residues. V was pared by 7 bases and J by 7 bases, with 19 bases between. Germline CDR1 SGHTA, CDR2 FQGNSA. The CDR3 is CASTLGQGQGGYTF. The CDR3 coding sequence is TGTGCCAGCACCTTGGGGCAGGGGCAGGGTGGCTACACCTTC.

The V gene is TRBV28, the J gene TRBJ1-2; 7 bases align to TRBD1. Trimming cost V 7 bases and J 8 bases; bases outside gene matches: 7. Per the germline V gene, CDR1 is MDHEN and CDR2 is SYDVKM. The CDR3 extends over 12 amino acids. The CDR3 DNA sequence: TGTGCCAGCACGAAGGGGGCCTGGGGCTACACCTTC. The encoded protein is CASTKGAWGYTF.

The chain is built from TRBV5-1 and TRBJ2-3, with 8 nucleotides matching TRBD1. V shed 3 bases and J 3 bases; nucleotides not matched to a gene: 6. The CDR3 is 15 residues long. Germline CDR1 SGHRS, CDR2 YFSETQ. The CDR3, as DNA: TGCGCCAGCAGCTACGGACAGGGTGGGACAGATACGCAGTATTTT. This codes for CASSYGQGGTDTQYF.

The count of this clone is one. The gene calls are TRBV4-3 and TRBJ1-1; TRBD1 matches at 12 bases. The CDR3 length is 15 residues. From germline, CDR1 is LGHNA and CDR2 YSLEER. Trimming took 3 bases from V and 7 from J; bases not matched to a gene: 6. The CDR3 DNA sequence: TGCGCCAGCAGCCAGGGACAGGGGGCTCATTATGAAGCTTTCTTT. The encoded protein is CASSQGQGAHYEAFF.

V usage is TRBV10-2 and J usage is TRBJ1-1; 7 bases are shared with TRBD1. The CDR3 has 14 residues. J lost 2 bases, V lost 7 bases, and 7 bases had no gene match. Germline V gene sequence: CDR1 WSHSY, CDR2 SAAADI. The CDR3 here is CASTTTGPNTEAFF. As DNA, the CDR3 is TGCGCCAGCACCACGACAGGGCCTAACACTGAAGCTTTCTTT.

This chain joins TRBV5-1 and TRBJ1-1; TRBD1 matches 10 bases. The CDR3 loop spans 17 amino acids. From germline, CDR1 is SGHRS and CDR2 YFSETQ. J gave up 3 bases and V 4 bases, and 12 bases lay outside the gene matches. CDR3 coding DNA: TGCGCCAGCAGCACGATTCCTGTGACAGGGGGCCACACTGAAGCTTTCTTT. It specifies CASSTIPVTGGHTEAFF.

This chain's CDR3 is CASSGGINQPQHF. The CDR3 DNA is TGTGCCAGTAGTGGGGGGATTAATCAGCCCCAGCATTTT. The gene calls are TRBV19 and TRBJ1-5; tentatively, D is TRBD1 (5 bases). Trimming removed 5 bases from V and 4 bases from J, with 9 bases in between. The CDR3 spans 13 residues. Germline CDR1 is LNHDA and CDR2 is SQIVND (reference sequence).

This rearrangement joins TRBV19 to TRBJ2-7, with a tentative D call TRBD2 (5 bases). Germline V gene data show CDR1 as LNHDA and CDR2 as SQIVND (reference sequence). This CDR3 contains 14 residues. V was trimmed by 5 bases and J by 3 bases, leaving 14 bases between them. The DNA of the CDR3 is TGTGCCAGTAGTTCCCGACACGGACTCTACGAGCAGTACTTC. Translated, it gives CASSSRHGLYEQYF.

The gene calls are TRBV9 and TRBJ1-3, with D maybe TRBD1 (5 bases). The germline CDR1 and CDR2 sequences are SGDLS and YYNGEE. This CDR3 comprises 17 residues. V was pared by 0 bases and J by 5 bases, with 18 bases between. The DNA for the CDR3 is TGTGCCAGCAGCGTAGAGGAGGGGCAGGGAACGCGAAACACCATATATTTT. Its translation: CASSVEEGQGTRNTIYF.

A word on this clone: Other DNA sequences in this sample translate to the same CDR3. The chain combines TRBV29-1 with TRBJ1-1, with D possibly TRBD1 on 6 matching bases. Germline-derived CDR1 and CDR2 are SQVTM and ANQGSEA. This CDR3 contains 13 residues. Deletions cut 2 bases from V and 1 base from J, with 8 bases between. CDR3 region: CSVEPQGNTEAFF. For the CDR3, the DNA is TGCAGCGTTGAACCACAGGGGAACACTGAAGCTTTCTTT. The whole variable domain, remainder taken from reference TRBV29-1 and TRBJ1-1, is SAVISQKPSRDICQRGTSLTIQCQVDSQVTMMFWYRQQPGQSLTLIATANQGSEATYESGFVIDKFPISRPNLTFSTLTVSNMSPEDSSIYLCSVEPQGNTEAFFGQGTRLTVV.

The chain is built from TRBV6-5 and TRBJ1-2; D remains ambiguous. CDR1 is MNHEY and CDR2 is SVGAGI in the germline V gene. V shed 4 bases and J shed 0 bases, with 12 bases lying between them. This CDR3 comprises 15 residues. The CDR3 DNA follows: TGTGCCAGCAGTTCCCACGGAGCAGCTAACTATGGCTACACCTTC. Amino acid sequence: CASSSHGAANYGYTF.

V usage is TRBV27 and J usage is TRBJ1-1; D unclear. Germline loops: CDR1 MNHEY, CDR2 SMNVEV (reference sequence). CDR3 length equals 12 residues. Trimming took 5 bases from V and 0 from J, leaving 4 bases between them. The CDR3 nucleotides read TGTGCCAGCAGTACTGTGAACACTGAAGCTTTCTTT. Translated, it gives CASSTVNTEAFF.

The chain recombines TRBV6-2 or TRBV6-3 with TRBJ1-2, with 12 bases aligning to TRBD1. The length of the CDR3 is 15 residues. Germline V CDR1 and CDR2: MNHEY, SVGEGT. The V gene end was trimmed by 0 bases and the J gene end by 8 bases; junction bases not matched to a gene: 4. The CDR3 DNA reads as TGTGCCAGCAGTTACTCAGGGACAGGGGGCTCCGGCTACACCTTC. Its protein product is CASSYSGTGGSGYTF.

The V call is TRBV28, the J call TRBJ2-3; D not resolved. CDR3 length equals 16 residues. The germline V gene has CDR1 MDHEN and CDR2 SYDVKM. V was pared by 7 bases and J by 2 bases, with 19 bases between. The CDR3 region is CASTPQPGIDTDTQYF. CDR3 DNA sequence: TGTGCCAGCACCCCTCAGCCGGGTATCGACACAGATACGCAGTATTTT. The whole variable domain, remainder taken from reference TRBV28 and TRBJ2-3, is DVKVTQSSRYLVKRTGEKVFLECVQDMDHENMFWYRQDPGLGLRLIYFSYDVKMKEKGDIPEGYSVSREKKERFSLILESASTNQTSMYLCASTPQPGIDTDTQYFGPGTRLTVL.

The V and J genes are TRBV7-2 and TRBJ2-1; 7 bases fit TRBD2. This CDR3 contains 14 residues. Germline V CDR1 and CDR2: SGHTA, FQGNSA. With V trimmed by 5 bases and J by 4 bases, 5 bases remained unmatched. The CDR3 sequence is CASSTGLEYNEQFF. The CDR3 region has the DNA TGTGCCAGCAGCACCGGACTAGAGTACAATGAGCAGTTCTTC.

The V call is TRBV3-1 (or the pseudogene TRBV3-2), the J call TRBJ2-7, with TRBD1 matching over 7 bases. This CDR3 comprises 15 residues. Germline CDR1 is LGHDT and CDR2 is YNNKEL (reference sequence). V trimming: 1 base; J trimming: 4 bases; junction bases outside the gene matches: 7. DNA of the CDR3: TGTGCCAGCAGCCAAGGGACAGGTCCAAGGTACGAGCAGTACTTC. This translates into CASSQGTGPRYEQYF.

The rearrangement joins TRBV3-1 (or the pseudogene TRBV3-2) to TRBJ2-5, with D perhaps matching TRBD1 (6 bases). CDR1 and CDR2 (germline): LGHDT, YNNKEL (reference sequence). This CDR3 contains 12 residues. V dropped 2 bases and J dropped 5 bases, with 6 bases sitting between them. CDR3 region: CASSQRGETQYF. CDR3 bases: TGTGCCAGCAGCCAAAGGGGGGAGACCCAGTACTTC.

The chain employs TRBV18 and TRBJ2-2; 8 nucleotides agree with TRBD1. V lost 2 bases and J lost 6; bases outside the gene matches: 5. The CDR3 is made up of 15 amino acids. Germline values: CDR1 KGHSH, CDR2 LQKENI. The CDR3: CASSPIGQGAGELFF. The CDR3 DNA is TGTGCCAGCTCACCAATCGGACAGGGTGCCGGGGAGCTGTTTTTT.

The V call is TRBV28, the J call TRBJ2-5; 9 bases are a match to TRBD1. Germline V gene data show CDR1 as MDHEN and CDR2 as SYDVKM. The CDR3 runs to 14 residues. Trimming removed 5 bases from V and 5 bases from J; junction bases left unmatched: 6. The CDR3 DNA reads TGTGCCAGCAGTGTACAGGGGGCAGGGGAGACCCAGTACTTC. This encodes CASSVQGAGETQYF.

This sequence joins TRBV19 and TRBJ2-1; TRBD1 matches 7 bases. Germline trimming cut 8 bases from V and 9 bases from J; bases unmatched to any gene: 16. The CDR3 is 15 amino acids. Germline assignment: CDR1 LNHDA and CDR2 SQIVND (reference sequence). Written as DNA, the CDR3 is TGTGCCAGTCACGGCTTAGGGGGCTTTGTAGGTGAGCAGTTCTTC. Protein: CASHGLGGFVGEQFF.